One and the same sample provided the 5 T cell receptor beta chains below, sequenced in a study of T-cell memory formation after mild COVID-19. TCRdb called the 5' RACE reads again in MiXCR, with one record for every CDR3 protein. The sample includes 400,000 or so distinct CDR3 sequences, about 19% of them seen just once. The sequenced sample was PBMCs or a T cell subset sorted from them (not recorded which). The receptors were sampled from an adult woman who had mild COVID-19 (a few samples of this study predate the infection). Cell type and time point are not known.

The CDR3 protein is CASSVTGSYNEQFF. The DNA of the CDR3 is TGTGCCAGCAGTGTGACAGGGTCCTACAATGAGCAGTTCTTC. The V call is TRBV6-1, the J call TRBJ2-1; 7 nucleotides match TRBD1. The V segment lost 4 bases and the J segment 1 base; nucleotides outside the gene matches: 1. This CDR3 has 14 residues. The germline gives CDR1 MNHNS, CDR2 SASEGT.

The V gene is TRBV12-3 or TRBV12-4, the J gene TRBJ1-1, with D unresolved. The CDR3 is made up of 12 amino acids. V was trimmed by 3 bases and J by 6 bases, leaving 8 bases between them. The CDR3 protein is CASSFYTPEAFF. The CDR3 region has the DNA TGTGCCAGCAGTTTCTACACGCCTGAAGCTTTCTTT.

The rearrangement uses TRBV24-1 and TRBJ1-2, with TRBD1 identical over 8 bases. This CDR3 comprises 18 residues. Trimming removed 4 bases from V and 0 bases from J; junction bases left unmatched: 12. Germline lookup yields CDR1 KGHDR and CDR2 SFDVKD. CDR3 amino acids: CATSDPRQGSSANYGYTF. Written as DNA, the CDR3 is TGTGCCACCAGTGACCCCAGACAGGGGAGCTCGGCTAACTATGGCTACACCTTC.

The table lists this clonotype with many counts. The V and J genes are TRBV12-3 or TRBV12-4 and TRBJ1-1; D unclear. V dropped 2 bases and J dropped 2 bases, with 6 bases sitting between them. The CDR3 has 13 amino acids. The chain's CDR3 is CASSLLLNTEAFF. The DNA of the CDR3 is TGTGCCAGCAGTTTACTTCTTAACACTGAAGCTTTCTTT.

The chain is built from TRBV7-2 and TRBJ2-1; D not certain. The germline V gene has CDR1 SGHTA and CDR2 FQGNSA. V gave up 0 bases and J gave up 10 bases, with 7 bases separating them. This CDR3 has 12 residues. CDR3 residues: CASSLAVPEQFF. CDR3 coding DNA: TGTGCCAGCAGCTTAGCCGTACCAGAGCAGTTCTTC.